The clone carrying this TCR beta chain appeared a few times. Its matching antigen is unknown. Unique molecular identifiers were used in preparing the TCRbeta library. Each CDR3 protein gets one entry after TCRdb re-called the PCR reads with MiXCR. The table has hundreds of thousands of distinct CDR3 sequences, roughly a quarter seen once. The data stem from a study of T-cell reconstitution after alpha-beta-depleted transplantation in children. Overall study findings and caveats: Several hundred expanded graft clones reportedly gave rise to the alpha-beta T cells present about two months after transplant.

The source is a female patient aged 2 to 10 who had a stem cell transplant for congenital amegakaryocytic thrombocytopenia, so the T cells may come from the graft donor. The sequencing used PBMCs, mostly from graft donor cells, collected 360 days after TCRalphabeta/CD19-depleted stem cell transplant.

The CDR3 sequence: CASSQDEEATYGYTF. CDR3 DNA: TGCGCCAGCAGCCAAGATGAGGAGGCCACCTATGGCTACACCTTC. The chain employs TRBV4-1 and TRBJ1-2; no clear D gene. The V end lost 0 bases, the J end lost 4 bases, and 12 bases lay between the germline ends. This CDR3 comprises 15 residues. Germline V gene sequence: CDR1 MGHRA, CDR2 YSYEKL.